These T cell receptor beta chains were read from a single sample in a study of T cell responses to AZD1222 COVID-19 vaccine. Method: immunoSEQ multiplex PCR; TCRdb's copy keeps in-frame clones and lacks some. The table has around 120,000 clones, more than 75% seen once. The sample consisted of peripheral blood, taken on day 0 of AZD1222 vaccination. All receptors derive from an adult in good health. Each CDR3 is given with its conserved first and last residue.

TRBV19	TRBJ1-1	17	CASSIGTPPLMNTEAFF
TRBV10-3	TRBJ1-5	14	CATRDRGSFQPQHF
TRBV7-2	TRBJ1-1	15	CASSFTGTVNTEAFF
TRBV25-1	TRBJ2-1	18	CASSNLGLAENSYNEQFF
TRBV5-1	TRBJ2-7	14	CASSLEGTSYEQYF
TRBV7-9	TRBJ1-2	15	CASSFVGGANYGYTF
TRBV6-5	TRBJ2-5	14	CASRLTGYEETQYF
TRBV6-5	TRBJ1-5	14	CASSYSGENQPQHF
TRBV6-1	TRBJ2-4	11	CASSEDNSKDF
TRBV19	TRBJ1-4	14	CASMEQGINEKLFF
TRBV10-3	TRBJ2-6	15	CATRDTLVGANVLTF
TRBV29-1	TRBJ2-1	14	CSGISGTGDNEQFF
TRBV5-6	TRBJ2-7	14	CASSYGQAAYEQYF
TRBV5-5	TRBJ2-7	14	CASSSRQGTYEQYF
TRBV12-3/TRBV12-4	TRBJ1-2	12	CASSSPGRGYTF
TRBV19	TRBJ2-2	15	CASRPTGGAIWELFF
TRBV4-2	TRBJ1-1	12	CASSAGAAEAFF
TRBV9	TRBJ2-2	15	CASSGRLAVTGELFF
TRBV13	TRBJ1-4	15	CASSLGAVGGEKLFF
TRBV28	TRBJ1-2	14	CASSRSGTGVGYTF
TRBV7-9	TRBJ1-4	15	CASSFSRRGREKLFF
TRBV5-4	TRBJ1-1	13	CASSVKAGAEAFF
TRBV9	TRBJ1-5	14	CASSVTGAGQPQHF
TRBV2	TRBJ2-6	15	CASSEVRSGANVLTF
TRBV19	TRBJ1-2	13	CASSIIVSYGYTF
TRBV30	TRBJ1-4	12	CAWSPGYEKLFF
TRBV6-5	TRBJ1-2	13	CASSYFDKGGYTF
TRBV6-5	TRBJ2-7	14	CASSRAGGANEQYF
TRBV6-5	TRBJ1-2	15	CASTLMGGANYGYTF
TRBV10-2	TRBJ1-4	14	CASSAGTGVEKLFF
TRBV7-2	TRBJ2-3	16	CASSLGGGVHTDTQYF
TRBV6-2/TRBV6-3	TRBJ1-5	13	CASSHGGGQPQHF
TRBV28	TRBJ2-7	15	CASSVRYLSSYEQYF
TRBV3-1/TRBV3-2	TRBJ2-3	17	CASSQGFSSGRTDTQYF
TRBV5-4	TRBJ2-3	14	CASSTLTSADTQYF
TRBV7-3	TRBJ2-2	12	CASSLSNGELFF
TRBV6-6	TRBJ1-5	16	CASSPPPRTRNQPQHF
TRBV5-1	TRBJ2-1	16	CASSLAGESSYNEQFF
TRBV29-1	TRBJ2-7	13	CSVVLADSYEQYF
TRBV28	TRBJ1-5	14	CASSFGLRTQPQHF
TRBV7-9	TRBJ2-7	14	CASSPSGQGDEQYF
TRBV2	TRBJ1-2	12	CASSVTDWGYTF
TRBV28	TRBJ1-1	18	CASSSGRGADYMNTEAFF
TRBV29-1	TRBJ1-1	13	CSVYRGLNTEAFF
TRBV28	TRBJ1-5	14	CASSLLRVGQPQHF
TRBV7-2	TRBJ1-5	14	CASSSRQGHPPQHF